These 27 T cell receptor beta chains were sequenced from one sample in a study of T cells in localized non-small cell lung cancer. Sequencing used immunoSEQ multiplex PCR; TCRdb keeps in-frame clones, though not all of them. The data show about 22,000 clones, roughly 83% seen once. The sequences come from peripheral blood, collected before any cancer treatment. Receptor source: a man between 40 and 69 years old with stage I lung adenocarcinoma.

The gene calls are TRBV5-1 and TRBJ2-1, with D possibly TRBD2 on 6 matching bases. CDR1 and CDR2 (germline): SGHRS, YFSETQ. V lost 3 bases and J lost 2, with 12 bases in between. The CDR3 has 15 residues. The CDR3 nucleotides read TGCGCCAGCAGCTGGGACTGGACTACCTACAATGAGCAGTTCTTC. Translation: CASSWDWTTYNEQFF. Filled out from reference TRBV5-1 and TRBJ2-1, the complete variable domain reads KAGVTQTPRYLIKTRGQQVTLSCSPISGHRSVSWYQQTPGQGLQFLFEYFSETQRNKGNFPGRFSGRQFSNSRSEMNVSTLELGDSALYLCASSWDWTTYNEQFFGPGTRLTVL.

The rearrangement links TRBV6-5 to TRBJ2-5, with no clear D. Looked up from germline, CDR1 is MNHEY and CDR2 is SVGAGI. Trimming removed 0 bases at V and 4 bases at J, with 3 bases between. The CDR3 contains 12 residues. The CDR3 loop is CASSYSGETQYF. The CDR3, as DNA: TGTGCCAGCAGTTACTCGGGAGAGACCCAGTACTTC.

This clone was seen a few times. The V and J genes are TRBV28 and TRBJ2-5, with 12 bases that match TRBD2. J lost 4 bases, V lost 5 bases, and 2 bases had no gene match. Per germline, CDR1 MDHEN and CDR2 SYDVKM. The CDR3 sequence is 14 residues long. CDR3: CASSVTSGRETQYF. The DNA of the CDR3 is TGTGCCAGCAGTGTGACTAGCGGGAGAGAGACCCAGTACTTC. The entire variable domain, with the rest obtained from reference TRBV28 and TRBJ2-5, is as follows: DVKVTQSSRYLVKRTGEKVFLECVQDMDHENMFWYRQDPGLGLRLIYFSYDVKMKEKGDIPEGYSVSREKKERFSLILESASTNQTSMYLCASSVTSGRETQYFGPGTRLLVL.

The chain links TRBV11-2 to TRBJ1-1, with TRBD1 as a possible D gene (5 bases). The CDR3 runs 13 residues. Trimming pared 5 bases from V and 9 bases from J, leaving 16 bases between. The germline V gene encodes CDR1 SGHAT and CDR2 FQNNGV. This chain's CDR3 is CASSPQMGGKAFF. DNA of the CDR3: TGTGCCAGCAGCCCCCAGATGGGGGGGAAAGCTTTCTTT.

The chain recombines TRBV5-7 with TRBJ1-4; D not resolved. TRBV5-7 is given ORF status, its function remaining uncertain. The CDR3 sequence is 15 residues long. Trimming shortened V by 4 bases and J by 5 bases, and 15 bases separated the two germline ends. This CDR3 is CASSPGGRSNEKLFF. CDR3 in DNA: TGTGCCAGCAGCCCCGGCGGCAGGTCGAATGAAAAACTGTTTTTT.

The chain links TRBV2 to TRBJ2-5; D gene uncertain. The V gene lost 5 bases and the J gene lost 0 bases, with 4 bases spanning the gap. The CDR3 has 12 residues. Germline V gene sequence: CDR1 SNHLY, CDR2 FYNNEI. The CDR3 sequence is CASSTDQETQYF. The CDR3 DNA reads as TGTGCCAGCAGTACAGACCAAGAGACCCAGTACTTC.

The chain has TRBV7-9 and TRBJ2-2, with 7 positions matching TRBD1. This CDR3 spans 13 amino acids. The ends lost 3 bases at V and 7 bases at J; junction bases unmatched: 2. Germline V gives CDR1 SEHNR, CDR2 FQNEAQ (reference sequence). The CDR3: CASSFTGVGELFF. CDR3 nucleotides: TGTGCCAGCAGCTTCACAGGGGTCGGGGAGCTGTTTTTT.

This clone was seen more than once but under ten times. This chain connects TRBV27 to TRBJ2-3; a possible D gene is TRBD1 (6 bases). The CDR3 loop spans 13 amino acids. V was clipped by 0 bases and J by 7 bases, with 8 bases between them. Germline V gene sequence: CDR1 MNHEY, CDR2 SMNVEV (reference sequence). The CDR3 loop reads CASSLSQGNTQYF. The CDR3, as DNA: TGTGCCAGCAGTTTATCACAGGGAAATACGCAGTATTTT.

The rearrangement joins TRBV4-1 to TRBJ2-1, with TRBD2 matching 7 bases. Trimming removed 2 bases from V and 10 bases from J; junction bases left unmatched: 8. Germline loops: CDR1 MGHRA, CDR2 YSYEKL. This CDR3 comprises 14 residues. CDR3 sequence (DNA): TGCGCCAGCAGCCAATTGACTAGCAAATTCGAGCAGTTCTTC. It codes for CASSQLTSKFEQFF.

V usage is TRBV13 and J usage is TRBJ2-3, with 13 nucleotides matching TRBD2. With 5 bases clipped from V and 7 bases from J, the junction kept 9 bases outside the gene matches. The CDR3 loop spans 16 amino acids. Germline V lookup: CDR1 PRHDT, CDR2 FYEKMQ (reference sequence). CDR3 protein: CASSHTSGGETYTQYF. The CDR3 nucleotides are TGTGCCAGCAGCCATACTAGCGGGGGGGAGACGTATACGCAGTATTTT.

The chain employs TRBV5-1 and TRBJ1-2; D is perhaps TRBD1 (6 bases). Trimming cost V 1 base and J 8 bases, with 18 bases left between them. Per germline, CDR1 SGHRS and CDR2 YFSETQ. The CDR3 runs to 15 residues. The CDR3 nucleotides are TGCGCCAGCAGCTTGTATTCAGGGGAGATGGGAGGCTACACCTTC. It specifies CASSLYSGEMGGYTF.

V and J are TRBV5-1 and TRBJ2-3; D is ambiguous. The germline CDR1 and CDR2 sequences are SGHRS and YFSETQ. This CDR3 comprises 14 residues. The V end lost 5 bases, the J end lost 2 bases, and 12 bases lay between the germline ends. The CDR3 nucleotides are TGCGCCAGCAGATCCTACTCTCTCACAGATACGCAGTATTTT. This codes for CASRSYSLTDTQYF.

The chain uses TRBV29-1 and TRBJ1-1; D not certain. V lost 3 bases, J lost 4 bases, and 6 bases lay in between. Germline values: CDR1 SQVTM, CDR2 ANQGSEA. The CDR3 spans 11 residues. The CDR3 sequence is CSVEVITEAFF. The CDR3 region has the DNA TGCAGCGTTGAGGTAATCACTGAAGCTTTCTTT.

Here the CDR3 reads CASSGLLAGYYEQYF. CDR3 nucleotides: TGTGCCAGCAGTGGATTGCTAGCGGGGTACTACGAGCAGTACTTC. The chain carries TRBV2 and TRBJ2-7, with 9 bases fitting TRBD2. CDR1 SNHLY and CDR2 FYNNEI come from the germline V gene. V lost 4 bases, J lost 3 bases, and 7 bases stayed unmatched. CDR3 length equals 15 residues. Complete variable domain (other parts from reference TRBV2 and TRBJ2-7): EPEVTQTPSHQVTQMGQEVILRCVPISNHLYFYWYRQILGQKVEFLVSFYNNEISEKSEIFDDQFSVERPDGSNFTLKIRSTKLEDSAMYFCASSGLLAGYYEQYFGPGTRLTVT.

The rearrangement links TRBV7-2 to TRBJ2-5; TRBD1 matches 10 bases. CDR3 length: 14 residues. From germline, CDR1 is SGHTA and CDR2 FQGNSA. V lost 5 bases and J lost 3; bases outside the gene matches: 3. The DNA of the CDR3 is TGTGCCAGCAGCCCCGGGACAGGGGAAGAGACCCAGTACTTC. Protein sequence: CASSPGTGEETQYF.

This chain joins TRBV14 and TRBJ1-1; D not resolved. Germline V gene sequence: CDR1 SGHDN, CDR2 FVKESK. V was trimmed by 0 bases and J by 1 base, leaving 3 bases between them. The CDR3 extends over 13 amino acids. The CDR3 loop reads CASSQDRNTEAFF. The CDR3 bases are TGTGCCAGCAGCCAAGACAGGAACACTGAAGCTTTCTTT.

The CDR3 region has the DNA TGCGCCAGCAGCGTTTCTAGTAAGGAGACCCAGTACTTC. This translates into CASSVSSKETQYF. This chain uses TRBV5-1 with TRBJ2-5, with D hard to call. This CDR3 spans 13 amino acids. Germline V lookup: CDR1 SGHRS, CDR2 YFSETQ. The germline V and J ends were trimmed by 4 bases and 5 bases, with 12 bases remaining between them.

CDR3 sequence (DNA): TGTGCCAGCAGCATCAGACTAGCGGTCGAGCAGTACTTC. It specifies CASSIRLAVEQYF. The chain carries TRBV7-2 and TRBJ2-7; 9 nucleotides line up with TRBD2. Unmatched junction bases numbered 5, after V lost 5 bases and J lost 6 bases. This CDR3 is built from 13 residues. The germline V gene has CDR1 SGHTA and CDR2 FQGNSA.

This rearrangement joins TRBV5-1 to TRBJ2-1; D possibly corresponds to TRBD2 (7 bases). The germline CDR1 and CDR2 sequences are SGHRS and YFSETQ. The CDR3 is 20 residues long. V lost 0 bases to trimming and J lost 0 bases, with 22 bases between them. CDR3 residues: CASSLARSAGAPGSYNEQFF. CDR3 coding DNA: TGCGCCAGCAGCTTGGCCAGGTCTGCGGGGGCCCCGGGCTCCTACAATGAGCAGTTCTTC.

The rearrangement joins TRBV2 to TRBJ2-3; 7 bases match TRBD2. V lost 1 base, J lost 1 base, and 8 bases stayed unmatched. The CDR3 runs 17 residues. Germline CDR1 reads SNHLY; CDR2 reads FYNNEI. The CDR3 sequence is CASSEVPAGLRTDTQYF. The CDR3 nucleotides read TGTGCCAGCAGTGAAGTCCCAGCGGGATTACGCACAGATACGCAGTATTTT.

J is TRBJ2-7 and V is TRBV5-1, with 10 bases that match TRBD1. The germline gives CDR1 SGHRS, CDR2 YFSETQ. The CDR3 extends over 14 amino acids. The trim removed 3 bases at V and 5 bases at J, leaving 5 bases unmatched. The CDR3 nucleotides read TGCGCCAGCAGCTCGGGGGACAGGGGAGACGAGCAGTACTTC. Translation gives CASSSGDRGDEQYF.

This clone was counted only a few times. J is TRBJ2-3 and V is TRBV7-9; 8 bases map to TRBD1. The CDR3 is made up of 18 amino acids. From germline, CDR1 is SEHNR and CDR2 FQNEAQ (reference sequence). Germline trimming cut 5 bases from V and 2 bases from J; bases unmatched to any gene: 15. Written as DNA, the CDR3 is TGTGCCAGCAGCGCCAGGGTGGACCCAGGGGGCAACACAGATACGCAGTATTTT. This translates into CASSARVDPGGNTDTQYF.

This clone has only a few counts. The chain has TRBV7-2 and TRBJ1-3, with D perhaps matching TRBD1 (5 bases). The CDR3 sequence is 15 residues long. V lost 3 bases, J lost 4 bases, and 13 bases lay in between. Germline loops: CDR1 SGHTA, CDR2 FQGNSA. CDR3 loop: CASSFGTGKGNTIYF. The CDR3 DNA reads TGTGCCAGCAGCTTTGGGACGGGGAAAGGAAACACCATATATTTT.

The chain recombines TRBV13 with TRBJ2-1, with D tentatively TRBD1 or TRBD2 (5 bases each). The V gene lost 5 bases and the J gene lost 5 bases, with 19 bases spanning the gap. CDR1 PRHDT and CDR2 FYEKMQ come from the germline V gene (reference sequence). The CDR3 contains 16 residues. The CDR3 here is CASSLPPWDGNNEQFF. The CDR3 nucleotides are TGTGCCAGCAGCCTACCCCCATGGGACGGCAACAATGAGCAGTTCTTC. Looking up the rest from reference TRBV13 and TRBJ2-1 gives the full variable domain: AAGVIQSPRHLIKEKRETATLKCYPIPRHDTVYWYQQGPGQDPQFLISFYEKMQSDKGSIPDRFSAQQFSDYHSELNMSSLELGDSALYFCASSLPPWDGNNEQFFGPGTRLTVL.

This sequence joins TRBV6-1 and TRBJ1-6; a possible D gene is TRBD1 (6 bases). From germline, CDR1 is MNHNS and CDR2 SASEGT. The CDR3 sequence is 14 residues long. Trimming took 3 bases from V and 11 from J, leaving 14 bases between them. This CDR3 is CASSDGSRGPPLHF. CDR3 sequence (DNA): TGTGCCAGCAGTGATGGATCCAGGGGCCCACCCCTCCACTTT.

The chain recombines TRBV4-2 with TRBJ2-1; D gene uncertain. V lost 1 base and J 8 bases, leaving 6 bases between the germline ends. The germline V gene encodes CDR1 LGHNA and CDR2 YNFKEQ. The CDR3 consists of 12 residues. Written as DNA, the CDR3 is TGTGCCAGCAGCCAAGGTGAAGATGAGCAGTTCTTC. Protein: CASSQGEDEQFF.

This chain joins TRBV29-1 and TRBJ2-5; D perhaps matches TRBD1 (6 bases). V was trimmed by 6 bases and J by 7 bases, leaving 24 bases between them. Germline CDR1 is SQVTM and CDR2 is ANQGSEA. The CDR3 loop spans 15 amino acids. DNA of the CDR3: TGCAGCGTGGGGGCCCCTTCCCAGGGAGCAGGGACCCAGTACTTC. Protein sequence: CSVGAPSQGAGTQYF. Full variable domain (missing parts from reference TRBV29-1 and TRBJ2-5): SAVISQKPSRDICQRGTSLTIQCQVDSQVTMMFWYRQQPGQSLTLIATANQGSEATYESGFVIDKFPISRPNLTFSTLTVSNMSPEDSSIYLCSVGAPSQGAGTQYFGPGTRLLVL.